A selection of T cell receptor beta chains follows, all from one sample in a study of CD8 T cells in ankylosing spondylitis. TCRdb itself ran the 5' RACE reads through MiXCR, one entry per CDR3 protein. This sample has hundreds of thousands of distinct CDR3 sequences, with about 25% found just once. The sequenced sample was blood, either unsorted or a sorted T cell fraction (not recorded which). Receptors were obtained from a male donor with ankylosing spondylitis. The CDR3 runs from the conserved cysteine through the conserved F or W. The D gene is left open where the match is weak. Expanded clones are given a class, and other clones once, few, many or no size at all.

V	length	size	J	D	DNA	CDR3
TRBV7-2	13	few	TRBJ2-7	TRBD2	TGTGCCAGCAGTCAAACTAGCGGGGGGGCGCAGTACTTC	CASSQTSGGAQYF
TRBV5-6	17	NA	TRBJ2-5	TRBD2	TGTGCCAGCAGCGGATTACCGTTGGCGGGAGGGCCTGAGACCAAGTACTTC	CASSGLPLAGGPETKYF
TRBV7-6	16	NA	TRBJ1-5	NA	TGTGCCAGCAGCTTACGAAGTCGGGGGGTCAATCAGCCCCAGCATTTT	CASSLRSRGVNQPQHF
TRBV20-1	12	NA	TRBJ1-4	NA	TGCAGTGCTAGAGGGGCAGGCGAAAAACTGTTTTTT	CSARGAGEKLFF
TRBV3-1	13	many	TRBJ2-2	NA	TGTGCCAGCAGCCCTGGGAACACCGGGGAGCTGTTTTTT	CASSPGNTGELFF
TRBV7-8	15	NA	TRBJ2-7	TRBD2	TGTGCCAGCAGCTTTCCGGCTAGCGGGAGCTACGAGCAGTACTTC	CASSFPASGSYEQYF
TRBV10-1	13	few	TRBJ2-2	NA	TGCGCCAGCAGTGATCAGGCCACCGGGGAGCTGTTTTTT	CASSDQATGELFF
TRBV30	10	NA	TRBJ1-1	NA	TGTGCCTGGAGCGCGAGAATCGCTTTCTTT	CAWSARIAFF
TRBV20-1	14	NA	TRBJ1-5	NA	TGCAGTGCTAGGCAGGGGTCCGGAGATCAGCCCCAGCATTTT	CSARQGSGDQPQHF
TRBV5-1	16	NA	TRBJ1-1	NA	TGCGCCAGCAGCTTGTTAGGTACAGGAATAGACACTGAAGCTTTCTTT	CASSLLGTGIDTEAFF
TRBV21-1	15	NA	TRBJ2-3	NA	TGTGCCAGCAGCAACGAATCGGGGTGCACAGATACGCAGTATTTT	CASSNESGCTDTQYF
TRBV21-1	17	NA	TRBJ1-3	NA	TGTGCCAGCAGCAAGTGGGGGCGCTGGAGCTCTGGAAACACCATATATTTT	CASSKWGRWSSGNTIYF
TRBV19	13	few	TRBJ2-3	NA	TGTGCCAGTAGTAGCCTGTCCAGAGATACGCAGTATTTT	CASSSLSRDTQYF
TRBV24-1	13	NA	TRBJ1-5	NA	TGTGCCACCACCGGGGGTGCTAATCAGCCCCAGCATTTT	CATTGGANQPQHF
TRBV20-1	13	NA	TRBJ1-5	NA	TGCAGTGCAACTGGGGGGATTGATCAGCCCCAGCATTTT	CSATGGIDQPQHF
TRBV10-3	15	NA	TRBJ1-2	NA	TGTGCCATCAGTGAGGCCGATCGGGGGTTCGGGGGCTACACCTTC	CAISEADRGFGGYTF
TRBV20-1	12	NA	TRBJ1-1	NA	TGCAGTGCTAGGTCGGGGGACGCTGAAGCTTTCTTT	CSARSGDAEAFF
TRBV12-3/TRBV12-4	14	NA	TRBJ2-1	TRBD2	TGTGCCAGCAGGAGGCCGGGACTAGCGATCGAGCAGTTCTTC	CASRRPGLAIEQFF
TRBV7-9	16	once	TRBJ2-7	NA	TGTGCCAGCAGCCGGGGTGGGGCCGATCCTCCGCTGCGGCAGTACTTC	CASSRGGADPPLRQYF
TRBV27	16	few	TRBJ2-2	NA	TGTGCCAGCAGTTTACGAACACCTGCGAACACCGGGGAGCTGTTTTTT	CASSLRTPANTGELFF
TRBV7-8	16	NA	TRBJ2-3	TRBD2	TGTGCCAGCAGCCCGAAGCGACTAGCGGGGGGGGATACGCAGTATTTT	CASSPKRLAGGDTQYF
TRBV7-8	16	NA	TRBJ2-1	NA	TGTGCCAGCAGCTTAGGGCGGACATGGAGGAACAATGAGCAGTTCTTC	CASSLGRTWRNNEQFF
TRBV20-1	17	NA	TRBJ2-3	NA	TGCAGTGCTAACGAGATAGTAAGCCAACCTGGCACAGATACGCAGTATTTT	CSANEIVSQPGTDTQYF
TRBV5-6	15	NA	TRBJ1-2	TRBD1	TGTGCCAGCAGCGCCAAGGGACAGGACTACTATGGCTACACCTTC	CASSAKGQDYYGYTF
TRBV12-3/TRBV12-4	12	few	TRBJ1-2	NA	TGTGCCAGCAGTTTTAGCATCTATGGCTACACCTTC	CASSFSIYGYTF
TRBV5-8	13	NA	TRBJ2-7	NA	TGTGCCAGCAGCTCCGGGACATTCTACGAGCAGTACTTC	CASSSGTFYEQYF
TRBV5-1	17	NA	TRBJ2-3	NA	TGCGCCAGCAGCTTGCTTGACGGGGGTGGGCTACAAGATACGCAGTATTTT	CASSLLDGGGLQDTQYF
TRBV4-1	12	many	TRBJ2-3	NA	TGCGCCAGCAGCCAGGTACTGGATACGCAGTATTTT	CASSQVLDTQYF
TRBV5-1	15	many	TRBJ2-2	NA	TGCGCCAGCAGCTTGGAGTGGGGCGGCACCGGGGAGCTGTTTTTT	CASSLEWGGTGELFF
TRBV3-1	14	few	TRBJ2-3	NA	TGTGCCAGCACCCGAACTTCAAACACAGATACGCAGTATTTT	CASTRTSNTDTQYF
TRBV10-3	15	NA	TRBJ1-5	NA	TGTGCCATCAGTGACTTGGACCGAGTCAATCAGCCCCAGCATTTT	CAISDLDRVNQPQHF
TRBV6-5	16	NA	TRBJ1-5	TRBD1	TGTGCCAGCAGTTACACGGGACAGCCAGGGAGTCAGCCCCAGCATTTT	CASSYTGQPGSQPQHF
TRBV5-1	15	few	TRBJ2-1	TRBD2	TGCGCCAGCACCCGGACGGGGGACTACTACAATGAGCAGTTCTTC	CASTRTGDYYNEQFF
TRBV3-1	13	few	TRBJ1-1	NA	TGTGCCAGCAGCCCCCAGGGCTTCGCTGAAGCTTTCTTT	CASSPQGFAEAFF
TRBV20-1	12	NA	TRBJ2-5	NA	TGCAGTGCTAGAGAAGGGGTAGAGACCCAGTACTTC	CSAREGVETQYF
TRBV7-6	14	NA	TRBJ2-1	NA	TGTGCCAGCAGCAAGCTAGCAGACTACAATGAGCAGTTCTTC	CASSKLADYNEQFF
TRBV19	15	NA	TRBJ1-2	NA	TGTGCCAGTAGTATCTCCGGAGGGAGGGTCGGTGGCTACACCTTC	CASSISGGRVGGYTF
TRBV29-1	13	many	TRBJ1-1	NA	TGCAGCGTTGAAACTGTACAGGGCACTGAAGCTTTCTTT	CSVETVQGTEAFF
TRBV11-2	14	few	TRBJ1-1	NA	TGTGCCAGCAGCTTAGATGGGGGGCACACTGAAGCTTTCTTT	CASSLDGGHTEAFF
TRBV7-2	16	few	TRBJ1-3	NA	TGTGCCAGCAGCTCAAAGCCGAGGATCTCTGGAAACACCATATATTTT	CASSSKPRISGNTIYF
TRBV3-1	15	few	TRBJ1-5	TRBD1	TGTGCCAGCAGCCAAGCGGCAGGGGGGAATCAGCCCCAGCATTTT	CASSQAAGGNQPQHF
TRBV2	15	NA	TRBJ1-4	NA	TGTGCCAGCAGTGAAAGACGGGCAACTAATGAAAAACTGTTTTTT	CASSERRATNEKLFF
TRBV12-3/TRBV12-4	13	NA	TRBJ1-3	TRBD1	TGTGCCAGCAGCGGGACAGATGGAAACACCATATATTTT	CASSGTDGNTIYF
TRBV6-6	13	few	TRBJ2-7	NA	TGTGCCAGCAGGCCGGGGCCCGCCTACGAGCAGTACTTC	CASRPGPAYEQYF
TRBV5-1	13	many	TRBJ2-7	TRBD1	TGCGCCAGCAGCCCCCTGACAGGGGGCGAGCAGTACTTC	CASSPLTGGEQYF
TRBV5-1	14	NA	TRBJ1-1	TRBD1	TGCGCCAGCAGCCAGGGGGGATTAGGCACTGAAGCTTTCTTT	CASSQGGLGTEAFF
TRBV2	11	NA	TRBJ2-1	NA	TGTGCCAGCACAGGGCACAATGAGCAGTTCTTC	CASTGHNEQFF
TRBV20-1	17	NA	TRBJ1-2	NA	TGCAGTGCTAGAGATCGGGCCTGGGGGGGTCACAACTATGGCTACACCTTC	CSARDRAWGGHNYGYTF
TRBV20-1	13	NA	TRBJ1-5	NA	TGCAGTGCGCGGACAGTAAGAGATCAGCCCCAGCATTTT	CSARTVRDQPQHF
TRBV5-1	15	many	TRBJ2-5	TRBD1	TGTGCCAGCAGCTTAGCTGGGACAGGCCAAGAGACCCAGTACTTC	CASSLAGTGQETQYF
TRBV9	16	NA	TRBJ2-1	NA	TGTGCCAGCAGCGTCGACAGCGGTCGCTCCTACAATGAGCAGTTCTTC	CASSVDSGRSYNEQFF
TRBV20-1	12	NA	TRBJ2-7	NA	TGCAGTGCTCGGACCCTCAGTGACGGAGGGTACTTC	CSARTLSDGGYF
TRBV19	18	once	TRBJ2-6	NA	TGTGCCAGTATTGATTCGGTCAGGGGCTTCTCTGGGGCCAACGTCCTGACTTTC	CASIDSVRGFSGANVLTF
TRBV5-1	15	few	TRBJ2-4	TRBD1	TGCGCCAGCAGCATACGGGACAGGGCCAAAAACATTCAGTACTTC	CASSIRDRAKNIQYF
TRBV7-2	16	NA	TRBJ2-2	TRBD2	TGTGCCAGCAGCTATTTAGGATCTAGCGGAACCGGGGAGCTGTTTTTT	CASSYLGSSGTGELFF
TRBV14	14	NA	TRBJ2-5	NA	TGTGCCAGCAGCCCAGGGGGGAAACGAGAGACCCAGTACTTC	CASSPGGKRETQYF
TRBV20-1	11	few	TRBJ1-5	NA	TGCAGTGCGTTCCGCGGGGGGCCCCAGCATTTT	CSAFRGGPQHF
TRBV5-1	14	few	TRBJ2-2	TRBD2	TGCGCCAGCAATAGCGGGGCGAACACCGGGGAGCTGTTTTTT	CASNSGANTGELFF
TRBV10-3	13	many	TRBJ1-1	TRBD1	TGTGCCATCAGTCAACAGGGGGCCAATGAAGCTTTCTTT	CAISQQGANEAFF